Detailed here is one T cell receptor beta chain. These data come from a study of blood T cell repertoires in COVID-19. Across the whole study: Samples came from the United States, Italy and Spain, spanning acute and convalescent COVID-19.

Cohort 3 recovered donors had two negative PCRs, clearance, or symptom resolution. The V segment lost 2 bases and the J segment 9 bases; nucleotides outside the gene matches: 17. The germline CDR1 and CDR2 sequences are MNHEY and SMNVEV (reference sequence). The CDR3 has 20 amino acids. Data came from immunoSEQ multiplex PCR; TCRdb stores just in-frame clones and leaves some out. The sample includes about 130,000 clones, roughly four fifths of them seen just once. V usage is TRBV27 and J usage is TRBJ2-1; 15 bases map to TRBD2. The sequence was obtained from a man aged 50 to 60 who had recovered from COVID-19. Specimen: PBMCs or T cells enriched from blood (not recorded which). CDR3 DNA sequence: TGTGCCAGCAGTTTAGGGGGACAGGGCTGGACTAGCGGGGGGGCCGTTGAGCAGTTCTTC. Its protein product is CASSLGGQGWTSGGAVEQFF.